The 24 T cell receptor beta chains given below trace back to one sample, sequenced in a study of response to subunit inactivated influenza vaccine. TCRdb passed the RT-PCR reads through MiXCR, listing each CDR3 protein once. The sample holds hundreds of thousands of distinct CDR3 sequences, about 14% seen once. The source material was PBMCs from blood, sampled roughly 2 weeks before vaccination. Receptor source: a man between 45 and 60 years old who received an inactivated influenza vaccine.

This clonotype was found a few times. The rearrangement uses TRBV27 and TRBJ2-1, with TRBD2 as a possible D gene (5 bases). The CDR3 consists of 15 residues. V was clipped by 2 bases and J by 0 bases, with 8 bases between them. Per the germline V gene, CDR1 is MNHEY and CDR2 is SMNVEV (reference sequence). CDR3 loop: CASSLEGYSYNEQFF. The DNA of the CDR3 is TGTGCCAGCAGTTTAGAGGGATACTCCTACAATGAGCAGTTCTTC.

The chain carries TRBV6-2 or TRBV6-3 and TRBJ2-5, with 11 bases that match TRBD2. Germline CDR1 reads MNHEY; CDR2 reads SVGEGT. This CDR3 spans 16 amino acids. V shed 0 bases, J shed 4 bases, and the junction held 4 bases outside the gene matches. Written as DNA, the CDR3 is TGTGCCAGCAGTTACTCACTAGCGGGGGATGGAGAGACCCAGTACTTC. This translates into CASSYSLAGDGETQYF.

This chain connects TRBV4-2 to TRBJ2-7; the D gene is possibly TRBD1 (6 bases). Germline-derived CDR1 and CDR2 are LGHNA and YNFKEQ. The germline V and J ends were trimmed by 1 base and 4 bases, with 14 bases remaining between them. The length of the CDR3 is 15 residues. The CDR3, as DNA: TGTGCCAGCAGCCAAGCCCCGGACAGCGCGTACGAGCAGTACTTC. Residues: CASSQAPDSAYEQYF.

The chain uses TRBV24-1 and TRBJ2-3; 8 positions agree with TRBD2. CDR1 KGHDR and CDR2 SFDVKD come from the germline V gene. The junction had 17 bases not matched to a gene; V was cut back by 3 bases and J by 4 bases. The CDR3 length is 19 residues. This chain's CDR3 is CATSDPEWVTSGASDTQYF. CDR3 nucleotides: TGTGCCACCAGTGATCCCGAGTGGGTAACTAGCGGAGCCTCAGATACGCAGTATTTT.

The V gene is TRBV20-1, the J gene TRBJ2-1; 12 nucleotides agree with TRBD2. The CDR3 extends over 15 amino acids. From germline, CDR1 is DFQATT and CDR2 SNEGSKA (reference sequence). The V gene end was trimmed by 1 base and the J gene end by 8 bases; junction bases not matched to a gene: 6. The CDR3 loop reads CSARGTLAGGHEQFF. DNA for the CDR3: TGCAGTGCTAGAGGAACCCTAGCGGGAGGGCATGAGCAGTTCTTC.

The chain uses TRBV7-2 and TRBJ2-1, with 8 bases that match TRBD1. The CDR3 is 13 amino acids. The V and J ends lost 5 bases and 13 bases, in that order; junction bases with no gene match: 10. CDR1 and CDR2 from the germline V gene are SGHTA and FQGNSA. The CDR3 DNA reads TGTGCCAGCAGCAATTCCCAGGGGGCTCGTCAGTTCTTC. It yields the protein CASSNSQGARQFF.

The chain has TRBV7-6 and TRBJ2-5, with TRBD2 matching 14 bases. This CDR3 region has 18 residues. J gave up 4 bases and V 5 bases, and 12 bases lay outside the gene matches. Germline V lookup: CDR1 SGHVS, CDR2 FNYEAQ. CDR3 nucleotides: TGTGCCAGCAGCCCCAGGACTAGCGGGGGGCCGGGTCGAGAGACCCAGTACTTC. Residues: CASSPRTSGGPGRETQYF.

Only one count was recorded for this clonotype. V and J are TRBV12-3 or TRBV12-4 and TRBJ2-3; perhaps TRBD1 as D (6 bases). The CDR3 is made up of 15 amino acids. V lost 3 bases and J 5 bases, leaving 15 bases between the germline ends. CDR3 bases: TGTGCCAGCAGTTTGGGGGCTAGTATGGAAGATACGCAGTATTTT. Translating it yields CASSLGASMEDTQYF.

This clonotype turned up a few times. V usage is TRBV21-1 and J usage is TRBJ2-7; TRBD1 is taken as the D call from the table, unchecked against the DNA. TRBV21-1 is given as a pseudogene. The CDR3 runs 16 residues. CDR3 sequence: CASSKVGRTGGYEQYF. The CDR3 DNA follows: TGTGCCAGCAGCAAAGTTGGGAGGACAGGGGGCTACGAGCAGTACTTC.

This chain connects TRBV7-2 to TRBJ2-3, with D possibly being TRBD2 (6 bases). Germline CDR1 reads SGHTA; CDR2 reads FQGNSA. The germline V and J ends were trimmed by 5 bases and 0 bases, with 15 bases remaining between them. CDR3 size: 16 residues. The CDR3 is CASSTRLGISTDTQYF. The DNA of the CDR3 is TGTGCCAGCAGCACCCGACTAGGGATTAGCACAGATACGCAGTATTTT. The variable domain in full, with the rest retrieved from reference TRBV7-2 and TRBJ2-3, is GAGVSQSPSNKVTEKGKDVELRCDPISGHTALYWYRQSLGQGLEFLIYFQGNSAPDKSGLPSDRFSAERTGGSVSTLTIQRTQQEDSAVYLCASSTRLGISTDTQYFGPGTRLTVL.

The table lists this clonotype with many counts. This sequence joins TRBV4-2 and TRBJ1-2, with TRBD1 as a possible D gene (5 bases). The CDR3 has 15 amino acids. The germline V and J ends were trimmed by 2 bases and 1 base, with 11 bases remaining between them. Germline CDR1 LGHNA, CDR2 YNFKEQ. In nucleotides, the CDR3 is TGTGCCAGCAGCCAACCCCAGGGCGTTAACTATGGCTACACCTTC. Residues: CASSQPQGVNYGYTF.

This chain joins TRBV20-1 and TRBJ2-1; D unclear. V was shortened by 3 bases and J by 4 bases, with 10 bases between the two germline ends. CDR1 and CDR2 (germline): DFQATT, SNEGSKA (reference sequence). CDR3 size: 13 residues. This CDR3 is CSASLGRYNEQFF. In DNA, the CDR3 is TGCAGTGCTAGCCTGGGTCGTTACAATGAGCAGTTCTTC.

This clonotype occurred a few times. The rearrangement joins TRBV10-3 to TRBJ2-7; D is unresolved. V was cut by 6 bases and J by 0 bases, with 12 bases left in between. Germline CDR1 and CDR2: ENHRY and SYGVKD. The CDR3 spans 14 residues. The CDR3 reads CAIREDTGSYEQYF. The CDR3 coding sequence is TGTGCCATCAGAGAGGATACCGGCTCCTACGAGCAGTACTTC.

The chain has TRBV12-3 or TRBV12-4 and TRBJ2-7; 8 bases match TRBD2. V was clipped by 2 bases and J by 4 bases; unmatched bases: 10. The length of the CDR3 is 16 residues. The CDR3 sequence is CASSLSRSGGRYEQYF. DNA of the CDR3: TGTGCCAGCAGTTTAAGTAGGTCGGGAGGGCGGTACGAGCAGTACTTC.

This clonotype was counted only a few times. The chain is built from TRBV6-1 and TRBJ2-5; 7 positions match TRBD1. CDR1 MNHNS and CDR2 SASEGT come from the germline V gene. V shed 5 bases, J shed 0 bases, and the junction held 6 bases outside the gene matches. The CDR3 loop spans 15 amino acids. CDR3: CASSQPGTDQETQYF. The CDR3 nucleotides read TGTGCCAGCAGTCAACCCGGGACAGACCAAGAGACCCAGTACTTC.

For the CDR3, the DNA is TGCAGCGTTCATATTGGCTCTGGGGCCAACGTCCTGACTTTC. Its protein is CSVHIGSGANVLTF. The genes are TRBV29-1 and TRBJ2-6, with unresolved D. CDR1 SQVTM and CDR2 ANQGSEA come from the germline V gene. This CDR3 comprises 14 residues. V gave up 5 bases and J gave up 0 bases, with 8 bases separating them.

This clonotype was found many times. This rearrangement joins TRBV5-1 to TRBJ2-7, with 13 bases that match TRBD2. The junction had 10 bases not matched to a gene; V was cut back by 3 bases and J by 7 bases. There are 16 residues in the CDR3. Germline values: CDR1 SGHRS, CDR2 YFSETQ. This chain's CDR3 is CASSWDQLAGGQEQYF. CDR3 sequence (DNA): TGCGCCAGCAGCTGGGACCAACTAGCGGGAGGGCAAGAGCAGTACTTC.

This clonotype turned up a few times. J is TRBJ2-2 and V is TRBV7-9; D is uncertain. Germline assignment: CDR1 SEHNR and CDR2 FQNEAQ (reference sequence). V gave up 1 base and J gave up 6 bases, with 6 bases separating them. The CDR3 contains 13 residues. The CDR3 region has the DNA TGTGCCAGCAGCTTAGATCTGTCCGGGGAGCTGTTTTTT. Translated, it gives CASSLDLSGELFF.

This clonotype was seen repeatedly, ten times or more. The chain combines TRBV20-1 with TRBJ2-7, with 7 bases lining up with TRBD2. This CDR3 is built from 14 residues. Germline V lookup: CDR1 DFQATT, CDR2 SNEGSKA (reference sequence). Losses at the gene ends were 0 bases for V and 5 bases for J; bases not matched to a gene: 7. The CDR3 region is CSARDAGVRDEQYF. The DNA for the CDR3 is TGCAGTGCTAGAGATGCGGGGGTAAGGGACGAGCAGTACTTC.

The chain is built from TRBV28 and TRBJ2-5; the D gene is possibly TRBD2 (6 bases). V dropped 5 bases and J dropped 5 bases, with 21 bases sitting between them. CDR1 and CDR2 (germline): MDHEN, SYDVKM. The CDR3 consists of 16 residues. This chain's CDR3 is CASSTNIGRGGETQYF. The CDR3 DNA sequence: TGTGCCAGCAGTACCAACATAGGACGCGGAGGGGAGACCCAGTACTTC.

This clonotype was observed a few times. The chain has TRBV7-9 and TRBJ1-2; weak D call: TRBD1 (5 bases). This CDR3 contains 16 residues. Trimming stripped 3 bases from V and 2 bases from J, with 16 bases between. Germline V gives CDR1 SEHNR, CDR2 FQNEAQ (reference sequence). In DNA, the CDR3 is TGTGCCAGCAGCTTGGGAGGGGCCCGTGACAACTATGGCTACACCTTC. Protein sequence: CASSLGGARDNYGYTF.

This clonotype was found a few times. The V and J genes are TRBV7-2 and TRBJ2-1; unclear D gene. Germline loops: CDR1 SGHTA, CDR2 FQGNSA. The CDR3 spans 11 residues. Deletions cut 2 bases from V and 12 bases from J, with 8 bases between. The CDR3 DNA reads TGTGCCAGCAGCTTAAGTGTGGTGCAGTTCTTC. This sequence encodes CASSLSVVQFF.

This clonotype occurred a few times. The rearrangement links TRBV28 to TRBJ2-5, with D tentatively TRBD1 (6 bases). In germline, CDR1 is MDHEN, CDR2 SYDVKM. The V and J ends lost 7 bases and 2 bases respectively, with 14 bases between them. The CDR3 is 14 residues long. CDR3 sequence: CASNTGTRQETQYF. The DNA for the CDR3 is TGTGCCAGCAACACAGGGACACGGCAAGAGACCCAGTACTTC.

This clonotype was detected many times. The V call is TRBV29-1, the J call TRBJ2-7, with TRBD1 as a possible D gene (6 bases). The CDR3 loop spans 14 amino acids. With 2 bases removed from V and 2 bases from J, the gap between germline ends came to 13 bases. Germline-derived CDR1 and CDR2 are SQVTM and ANQGSEA. The CDR3 DNA follows: TGCAGCGTTGAATCCAGCGAGGGGGCCTACGAGCAGTACTTC. It is translated as CSVESSEGAYEQYF.